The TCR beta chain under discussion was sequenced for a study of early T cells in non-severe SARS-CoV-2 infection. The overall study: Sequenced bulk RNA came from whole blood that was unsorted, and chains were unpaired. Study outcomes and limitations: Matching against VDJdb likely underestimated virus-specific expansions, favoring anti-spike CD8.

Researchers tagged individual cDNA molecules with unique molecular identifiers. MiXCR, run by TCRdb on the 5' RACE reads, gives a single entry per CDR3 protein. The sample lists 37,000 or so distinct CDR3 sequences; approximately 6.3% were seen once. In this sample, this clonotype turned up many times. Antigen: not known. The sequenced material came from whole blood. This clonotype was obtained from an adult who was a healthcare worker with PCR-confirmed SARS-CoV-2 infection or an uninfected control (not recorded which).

The CDR3 here is CATTRGETNTEAFF. The CDR3 DNA sequence: TGTGCCACAACCCGGGGGGAGACGAACACTGAAGCTTTCTTT. The rearrangement links TRBV28 to TRBJ1-1; possible D gene TRBD1, 5 bases. Germline-derived CDR1 and CDR2 are MDHEN and SYDVKM. V lost 10 bases, J lost 1 base, and 16 bases lay in between. The CDR3 has 14 residues.